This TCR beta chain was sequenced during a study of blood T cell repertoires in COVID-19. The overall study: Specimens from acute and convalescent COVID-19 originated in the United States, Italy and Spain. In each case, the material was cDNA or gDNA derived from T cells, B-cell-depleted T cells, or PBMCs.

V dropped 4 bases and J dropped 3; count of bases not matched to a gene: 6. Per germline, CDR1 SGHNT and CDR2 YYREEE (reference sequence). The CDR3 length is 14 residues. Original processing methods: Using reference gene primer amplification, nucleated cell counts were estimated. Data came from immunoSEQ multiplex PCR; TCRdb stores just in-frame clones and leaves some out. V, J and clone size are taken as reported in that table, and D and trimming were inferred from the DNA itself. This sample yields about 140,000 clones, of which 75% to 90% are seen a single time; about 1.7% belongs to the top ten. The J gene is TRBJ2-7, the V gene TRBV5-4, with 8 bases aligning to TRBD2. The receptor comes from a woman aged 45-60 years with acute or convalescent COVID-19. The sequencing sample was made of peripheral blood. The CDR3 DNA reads TGTGCCAGCAGCCCCCCCGCGGGGGGCTACGAGCAGTACTTC. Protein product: CASSPPAGGYEQYF.